This TCR beta chain was sequenced during a study of breast tumors, draining lymph nodes, adjacent tissues. Each CDR3 protein is one row after TCRdb ran MiXCR on the multiplex PCR reads. The sample lists about 13,000 distinct CDR3 sequences, roughly half occurring once. Comment on this clonotype: Antigen unknown. At one of its ends the junction is not consistent with the germline gene, which may arise from a read error.

The CDR3 loop spans 17 amino acids. Germline V lookup: CDR1 SGHRS, CDR2 YFSETQ. Study-wide results and caveats: Tumor repertoires ranked between lymph nodes and nontumor tissue in diversity, with V and J gene preferences.

The sequence was collected from a female donor with breast cancer. Some clones in this sample may be carry-over from other donors' samples. The chain has TRBV5-1 and TRBJ2-1, with 8 bases matching TRBD2. The source material was tumor-adjacent breast tissue. This CDR3 reads CASSASRGGSSYNEQFF. The CDR3 DNA reads TGTGCCAGCAGCGCCTCCCGGGGGGGGAGCTCCTACAATGAGCAGTTCTTC.